These 9 T cell receptor beta chains originate from one sample sequenced in a study of post-analysis software for immune sequencing data (dated by TCRdb to between 2015 and 2016). Broad study findings and their caveats: Significantly higher frequencies in patients than in controls were found for roughly 5 TRBV segments, including TRBV5-6, TRBV5-1 and TRBV20-1.

Antigens of these TCRs are unknown. The protocol used for the library was PCR. For sequencing, an Illumina HiSeq 2500 was employed. To reduce PCR and sequencing biases, unique molecular identifiers were built into the TCR beta cDNA libraries. TCRdb ran its own pipeline on the public reads, namely fastp trimming at Q25 and MiXCR clone calling, and kept in-frame beta chains. Every CDR3 protein is listed once, alongside the most common genes and DNA of its rows. The sample table contains roughly 430,000 distinct CDR3 sequences; only one count was recorded for less than 40% of them. The ten largest account for approximately 7.7% of the sample. The material sequenced was blood. The receptors derive from a girl aged 2-10 years with multiple sclerosis.

Of note for this clonotype: Here the CDR3 omits its conserved ending phenylalanine or tryptophan, so a read error is the likely source. The chain carries TRBV29-1 and TRBJ2-5, with D tentatively TRBD2 (6 bases). The ends were cut back, 6 bases at V and 5 bases at J, with 31 bases in the middle. This CDR3 contains 18 residues. Germline CDR1 SQVTM, CDR2 ANQGSEA. The CDR3 nucleotides read TGCAGCGTAGACTCGACCCGGAAGACGGTAGCGGTAAAGGAGACCCAGTACGTC. This encodes CSVDSTRKTVAVKETQYV.

The chain is built from TRBV6-1 and TRBJ2-5; D is perhaps TRBD2 (5 bases). This CDR3 comprises 15 residues. Trimming took off 3 bases at V and 0 bases at J, with 11 bases between the two ends. Germline CDR1 is MNHNS and CDR2 is SASEGT. The CDR3 region is CASSDGVAYQETQYF. Here the CDR3 DNA reads TGTGCCAGCAGTGATGGAGTAGCGTACCAAGAGACCCAGTACTTC.

This clonotype came up a few times. The chain links TRBV18 to TRBJ2-7; no definite D call. Germline V gene sequence: CDR1 KGHSH, CDR2 LQKENI. V was clipped by 3 bases and J by 3 bases, with 9 bases between them. This CDR3 region has 13 residues. CDR3 in amino acids: CASSPSEFYEQYF. CDR3 coding DNA: TGTGCCAGCTCACCCTCAGAGTTCTACGAGCAGTACTTC. Based on the CDR3 plus reference TRBV18 and TRBJ2-7, the full variable domain is NAGVMQNPRHLVRRRGQEARLRCSPMKGHSHVYWYRQLPEEGLKFMVYLQKENIIDESGMPKERFSAEFPKEGPSILRIQQVVRGDSAAYFCASSPSEFYEQYFGPGTRLTVT.

This clonotype was recorded a few times. The chain is built from TRBV5-1 and TRBJ2-4, with 13 bases matching TRBD2. V dropped 7 bases and J dropped 13; count of bases not matched to a gene: 17. This CDR3 has 16 residues. Looked up from germline, CDR1 is SGHRS and CDR2 is YFSETQ. The DNA of the CDR3 is TGCGCCAGCCGGGGACAACTAGCGGGAGGGCCTCGTGAGCAGTACTTC. Its translation is CASRGQLAGGPREQYF.

On this clonotype itself: This may be a read error, as it is one base from a much larger clone. V is TRBV7-9 and J is TRBJ1-2; D not resolved. The V gene's germline CDR1 is SEHNR and CDR2 FQNEAQ (reference sequence). CDR3 length equals 14 residues. DNA for the CDR3: TGTGCCAGCAGCTTAACTCCGCGCCGCTATGACTACACCTTC. The encoded protein is CASSLTPRRYDYTF. Variable domain in full (rest from reference TRBV7-9 and TRBJ1-2): DTGVSQNPRHKITKRGQNVTFRCDPISEHNRLYWYRQTLGQGPEFLTYFQNEAQLEKSRLLSDRFSAERPKGSFSTLEIQRTEQGDSAMYLCASSLTPRRYDYTFGSGTRLTVV.

There are many counts of this clonotype. The chain is built from TRBV4-3 and TRBJ1-2, with D possibly matching TRBD1 (6 bases). CDR1 and CDR2 from the germline V gene are LGHNA and YSLEER. The ends were cut back, 4 bases at V and 4 bases at J, with 13 bases in the middle. The CDR3 is made up of 14 amino acids. This CDR3 is CASSPAGGSYGYTF. The DNA for the CDR3 is TGCGCCAGCAGCCCCGCCGGGGGCAGCTATGGCTACACCTTC.

Details on this clonotype: The junction does not match germline at one end; this may be a read error. This sequence joins TRBV4-1 and TRBJ2-1, with no clear D. Germline CDR1 MGHRA, CDR2 YSYEKL. The CDR3 length is 14 residues. The CDR3 protein is CAGSPRTWSYEQFF. The CDR3 coding sequence is TGCGCCGGCAGCCCCAGGACCTGGAGCTATGAGCAGTTCTTC.

The gene calls are TRBV7-8 and TRBJ2-7; D uncertain. With 7 bases removed from V and 0 bases from J, the gap between germline ends came to 13 bases. Per the germline V gene, CDR1 is SGHVS and CDR2 is FQNEAQ. This CDR3 is built from 14 residues. The CDR3 spells CASKMHTRSYEQYF. CDR3 in DNA: TGTGCCAGCAAGATGCACACTCGCTCCTACGAGCAGTACTTC. The variable domain in full, with the rest retrieved from reference TRBV7-8 and TRBJ2-7, is GAGVSQSPRYKVAKRGQDVALRCDPISGHVSLFWYQQALGQGPEFLTYFQNEAQLDKSGLPSDRFFAERPEGSVSTLKIQRTQQEDSAVYLCASKMHTRSYEQYFGPGTRLTVT.

A note on this clonotype: The junction departs from germline at one end; a sequencing error may be responsible. The J gene is TRBJ1-4, the V gene TRBV9; D unclear. CDR3 length: 14 residues. Germline V lookup: CDR1 SGDLS, CDR2 YYNGEE. The CDR3 bases are TGTGCCAGCGGCGTAGATTCAGGTCATGAAAAACTGTTTTTT. It specifies CASGVDSGHEKLFF.